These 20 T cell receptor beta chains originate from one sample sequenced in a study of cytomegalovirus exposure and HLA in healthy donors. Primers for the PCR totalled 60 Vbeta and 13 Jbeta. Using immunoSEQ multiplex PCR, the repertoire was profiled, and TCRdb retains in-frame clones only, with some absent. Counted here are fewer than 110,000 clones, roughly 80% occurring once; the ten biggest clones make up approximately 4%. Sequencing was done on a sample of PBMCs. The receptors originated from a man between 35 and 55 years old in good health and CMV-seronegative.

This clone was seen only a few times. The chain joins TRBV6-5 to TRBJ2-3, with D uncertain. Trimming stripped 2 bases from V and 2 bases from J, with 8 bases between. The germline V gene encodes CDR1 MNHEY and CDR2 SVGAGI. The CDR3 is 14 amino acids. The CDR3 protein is CASSYAGDTDTQYF. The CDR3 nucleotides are TGTGCCAGCAGTTACGCAGGCGACACAGATACGCAGTATTTT.

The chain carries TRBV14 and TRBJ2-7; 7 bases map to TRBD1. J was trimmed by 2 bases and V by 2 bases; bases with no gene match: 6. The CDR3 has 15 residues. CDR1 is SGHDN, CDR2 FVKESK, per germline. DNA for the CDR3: TGTGCCAGCAGCCAAAGACAGGGCTGGCCCTACGAGCAGTACTTC. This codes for CASSQRQGWPYEQYF.

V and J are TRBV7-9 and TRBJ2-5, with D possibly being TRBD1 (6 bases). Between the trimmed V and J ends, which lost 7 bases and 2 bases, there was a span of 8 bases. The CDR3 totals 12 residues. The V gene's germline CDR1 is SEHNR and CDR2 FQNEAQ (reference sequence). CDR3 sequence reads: CASMRGQETQYF. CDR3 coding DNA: TGTGCCAGCATGAGGGGGCAAGAGACCCAGTACTTC.

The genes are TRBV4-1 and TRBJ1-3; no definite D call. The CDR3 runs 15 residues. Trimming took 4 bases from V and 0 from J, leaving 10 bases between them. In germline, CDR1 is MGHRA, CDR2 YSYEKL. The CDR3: CASSPRVDSGNTIYF. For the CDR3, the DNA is TGCGCCAGCAGCCCTCGGGTGGACTCTGGAAACACCATATATTTT.

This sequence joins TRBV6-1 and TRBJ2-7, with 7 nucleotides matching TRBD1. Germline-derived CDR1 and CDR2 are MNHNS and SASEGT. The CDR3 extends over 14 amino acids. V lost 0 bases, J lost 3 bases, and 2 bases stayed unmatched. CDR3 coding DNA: TGTGCCAGCAGTGAAGCCCCAGGGGGCTACGAGCAGTACGTC. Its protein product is CASSEAPGGYEQYV.

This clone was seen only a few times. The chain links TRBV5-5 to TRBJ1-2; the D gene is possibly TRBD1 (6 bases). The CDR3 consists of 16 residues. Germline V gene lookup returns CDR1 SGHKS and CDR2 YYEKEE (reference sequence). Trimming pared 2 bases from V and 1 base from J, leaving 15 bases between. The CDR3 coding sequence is TGTGCCAGCAGCTTCAAACAGGGACGTGATAACTATGGCTACACCTTC. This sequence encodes CASSFKQGRDNYGYTF.

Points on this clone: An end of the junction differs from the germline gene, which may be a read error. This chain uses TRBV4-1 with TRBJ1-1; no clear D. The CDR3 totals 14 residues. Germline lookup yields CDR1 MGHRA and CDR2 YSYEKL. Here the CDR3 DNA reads TGCGCCAGCAGCCAAGAGCCGGGGAACCCTGAAGCTTTCTTT. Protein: CASSQEPGNPEAFF.

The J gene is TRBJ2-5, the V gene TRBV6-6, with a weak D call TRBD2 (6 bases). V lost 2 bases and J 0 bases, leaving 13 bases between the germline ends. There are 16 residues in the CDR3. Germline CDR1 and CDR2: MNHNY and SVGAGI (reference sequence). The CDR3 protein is CASSYVAGLHQETQYF. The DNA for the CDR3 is TGTGCCAGCAGTTACGTGGCGGGGCTACACCAAGAGACCCAGTACTTC.

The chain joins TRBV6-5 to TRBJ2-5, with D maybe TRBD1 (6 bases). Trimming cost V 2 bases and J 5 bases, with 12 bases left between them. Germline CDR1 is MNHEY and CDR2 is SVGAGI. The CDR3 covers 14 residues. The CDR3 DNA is TGTGCCAGCAGTTACGGTGGGACACAGGAGACCCAGTACTTC. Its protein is CASSYGGTQETQYF.

CDR3 in DNA: TGCGCCAGCAGCTTCGGGACAGGGGGCACTAACTATGGCTACACCTTC. Translated: CASSFGTGGTNYGYTF. This chain uses TRBV5-1 with TRBJ1-2; 12 bases line up with TRBD1. The CDR3 consists of 16 residues. Germline lookup yields CDR1 SGHRS and CDR2 YFSETQ. The V gene end was trimmed by 2 bases and the J gene end by 0 bases; junction bases not matched to a gene: 2.

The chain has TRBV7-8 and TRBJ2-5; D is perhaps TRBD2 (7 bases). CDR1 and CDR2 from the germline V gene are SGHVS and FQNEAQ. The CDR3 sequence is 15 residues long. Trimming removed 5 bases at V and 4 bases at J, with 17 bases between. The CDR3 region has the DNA TGTGCCAGCAGCCCAACGGCGGGGGCGGGAGAGACCCAGTACTTC. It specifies CASSPTAGAGETQYF.

In nucleotides, the CDR3 is TGCGCCAGCAGCTTGGCCCTGTCCACAAGTTTCTCTGGAAACACCATATATTTT. This encodes CASSLALSTSFSGNTIYF. The rearrangement joins TRBV5-1 to TRBJ1-3; D ambiguous. CDR1 is SGHRS, CDR2 YFSETQ, per germline. The CDR3 extends over 18 amino acids. Trimming took off 0 bases at V and 0 bases at J, with 16 bases between the two ends.

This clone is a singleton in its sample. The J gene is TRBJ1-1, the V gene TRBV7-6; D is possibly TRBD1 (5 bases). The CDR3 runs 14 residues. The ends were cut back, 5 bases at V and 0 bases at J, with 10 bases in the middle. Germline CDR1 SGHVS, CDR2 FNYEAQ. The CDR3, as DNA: TGTGCCAGCAGCCCCAGGGCAATGAACACTGAAGCTTTCTTT. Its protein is CASSPRAMNTEAFF.

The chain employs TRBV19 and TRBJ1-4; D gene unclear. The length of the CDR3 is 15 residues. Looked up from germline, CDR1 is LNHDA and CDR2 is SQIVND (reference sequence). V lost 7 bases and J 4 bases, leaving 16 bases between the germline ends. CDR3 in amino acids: CASNSQDGLNEKLFF. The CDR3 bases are TGTGCCAGTAACTCCCAGGACGGACTTAATGAAAAACTGTTTTTT.

The CDR3 region has the DNA TGTGCCAGCAGCCAAAGGCAGGGCTCTGGCTACACCTTC. Protein product: CASSQRQGSGYTF. The chain has TRBV14 and TRBJ1-2; D possibly corresponds to TRBD1 (5 bases). Germline V gene data show CDR1 as SGHDN and CDR2 as FVKESK. The CDR3 is 13 amino acids. V was shortened by 2 bases and J by 7 bases, with 11 bases between the two germline ends.

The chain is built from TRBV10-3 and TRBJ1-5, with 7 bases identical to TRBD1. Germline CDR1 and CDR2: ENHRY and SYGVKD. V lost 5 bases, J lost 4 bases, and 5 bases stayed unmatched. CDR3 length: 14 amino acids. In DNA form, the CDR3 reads TGTGCCATCAGTCGGACAGGTACTAATCAGCCCCAGCATTTT. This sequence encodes CAISRTGTNQPQHF.

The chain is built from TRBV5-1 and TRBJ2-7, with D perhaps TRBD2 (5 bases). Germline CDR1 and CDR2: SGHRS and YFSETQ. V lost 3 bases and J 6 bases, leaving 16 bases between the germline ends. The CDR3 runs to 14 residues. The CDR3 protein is CASSSEGSPGEQYF. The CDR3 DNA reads TGCGCCAGCAGCTCTGAGGGATCCCCGGGCGAGCAGTACTTC.

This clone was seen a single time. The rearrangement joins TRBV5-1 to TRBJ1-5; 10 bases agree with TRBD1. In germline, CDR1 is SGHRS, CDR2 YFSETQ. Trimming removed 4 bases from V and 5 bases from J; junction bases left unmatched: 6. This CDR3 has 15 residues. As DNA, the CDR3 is TGCGCCAGCAGCCCCGGACAGGGGGAATATCAGCCCCAGCATTTT. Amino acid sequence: CASSPGQGEYQPQHF.

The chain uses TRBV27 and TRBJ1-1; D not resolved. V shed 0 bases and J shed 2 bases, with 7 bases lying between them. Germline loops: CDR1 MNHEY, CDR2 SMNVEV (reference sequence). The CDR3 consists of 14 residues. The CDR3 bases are TGTGCCAGCAGTTTATCGTACAGCAACACTGAAGCTTTCTTT. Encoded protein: CASSLSYSNTEAFF.

In DNA form, the CDR3 reads TGTGCCAGCAGCCTGGGGGGTAGCGGGGTAAAGTACGTC. Translating gives CASSLGGSGVKYV. The genes are TRBV7-6 and TRBJ2-7, with TRBD2 matching over 8 bases. Looked up from germline, CDR1 is SGHVS and CDR2 is FNYEAQ. V dropped 5 bases and J dropped 11; count of bases not matched to a gene: 11. The CDR3 has 13 amino acids.